This T cell receptor (beta chain) emerged from a study of shared clonotypes between healthy human individuals. The germline gives CDR1 SNHLY, CDR2 FYNNEI. The CDR3 spans 12 residues. Deletions cut 1 base from V and 9 bases from J, with 4 bases between. Here immunoSEQ multiplex PCR was the method, and the copy in TCRdb shows in-frame clones only, minus some. The table lists more than 1 million clones, around 78% of them singletons. This clonotype was obtained from a man younger than 30 in good health. Some clones in this sample may be carry-over from other donors' samples. This chain connects TRBV2 to TRBJ1-6, with no clear D. What was sequenced was memory CD4+ T cells from PBMCs. Specified subset: CD45RA-negative fraction. CDR3 amino acids: CASSEGGSPLHF. The DNA for the CDR3 is TGTGCCAGCAGTGAAGGGGGTTCACCCCTCCACTTT.